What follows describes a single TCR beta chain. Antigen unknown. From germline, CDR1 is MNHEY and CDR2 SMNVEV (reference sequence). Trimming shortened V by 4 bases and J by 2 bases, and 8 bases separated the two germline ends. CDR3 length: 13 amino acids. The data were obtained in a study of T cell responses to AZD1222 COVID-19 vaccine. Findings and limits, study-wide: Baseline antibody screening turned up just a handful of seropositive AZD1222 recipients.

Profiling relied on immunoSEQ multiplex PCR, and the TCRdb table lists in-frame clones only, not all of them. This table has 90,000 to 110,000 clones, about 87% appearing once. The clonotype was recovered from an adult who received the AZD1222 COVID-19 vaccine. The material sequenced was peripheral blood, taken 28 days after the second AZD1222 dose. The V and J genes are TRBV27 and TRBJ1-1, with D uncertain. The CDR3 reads CASSSPPNTEAFF. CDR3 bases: TGTGCCAGCAGTTCCCCTCCCAACACTGAAGCTTTCTTT.